These 20 T cell receptor beta chains were all obtained from the same sample, sequenced in a study of cytotoxic CD8 clonotypes in ibrutinib-treated CLL (dated by TCRdb to the early 2020s). Library method: the immunoSEQ multiplex PCR assay. TCRdb re-hosts the immuneACCESS table, in-frame sequences only. Its copies lack some clones; in the studies checked, an unresolved V gene accounts for under half of them, and the cause for the rest is not known. In all, the sample holds about 97,000 clones, and roughly four fifths of those were seen once. The top ten hold approximately 23% of the sample. The intended sense of this specimen's time point label: roughly 23 months on ibrutinib. Specimen: PBMCs, collected after 24 months of ibrutinib treatment. The receptors stem from a human donor with chronic lymphocytic leukemia.

V is TRBV5-4 and J is TRBJ2-5; weak D call: TRBD1 (6 bases). From germline, CDR1 is SGHNT and CDR2 YYREEE (reference sequence). CDR3 length: 14 amino acids. The V gene lost 6 bases and the J gene lost 3 bases, with 15 bases spanning the gap. This CDR3 is CASTIGAGEETQYF. CDR3 nucleotide sequence: TGTGCCAGCACCATCGGGGCAGGGGAAGAGACCCAGTACTTC.

The CDR3 DNA follows: TGTGCCAGCAGCCAAGAGGGGAGGGGTCCAGATACGCAGTATTTT. It codes for CASSQEGRGPDTQYF. J is TRBJ2-3 and V is TRBV14; 7 bases map to TRBD2. CDR1 SGHDN and CDR2 FVKESK come from the germline V gene. The junction had 4 bases not matched to a gene; V was cut back by 0 bases and J by 4 bases. The CDR3 runs to 15 residues. Filled out from reference TRBV14 and TRBJ2-3, the complete variable domain reads EAGVTQFPSHSVIEKGQTVTLRCDPISGHDNLYWYRRVMGKEIKFLLHFVKESKQDESGMPNNRFLAERTGGTYSTLKVQPAELEDSGVYFCASSQEGRGPDTQYFGPGTRLTVL.

This clone was seen only once. The V gene is TRBV19, the J gene TRBJ2-3, with 7 bases identical to TRBD1. The V gene end was trimmed by 3 bases and the J gene end by 4 bases; junction bases not matched to a gene: 4. The germline V gene encodes CDR1 LNHDA and CDR2 SQIVND (reference sequence). CDR3 length: 14 residues. The CDR3 DNA sequence: TGTGCCAGTAGTATTGGGACAGTGGCAGATACGCAGTATTTT. Its translation: CASSIGTVADTQYF.

The gene calls are TRBV28 and TRBJ1-1; D gene uncertain. Germline CDR1 and CDR2: MDHEN and SYDVKM. The CDR3 covers 14 residues. The ends were cut back, 8 bases at V and 3 bases at J, with 16 bases in the middle. The CDR3 here is CASGGLATDTEAFF. The CDR3 nucleotides read TGTGCCAGCGGCGGTTTAGCCACAGACACTGAAGCTTTCTTT.

The gene calls are TRBV6-1 and TRBJ2-1; 11 nucleotides match TRBD2. The junction had 6 bases not matched to a gene; V was cut back by 1 base and J by 4 bases. Germline CDR1 and CDR2: MNHNS and SASEGT. The CDR3 has 17 residues. CDR3 loop: CASSEGPGTSGYNEQFF. In DNA form, the CDR3 reads TGTGCCAGCAGTGAAGGACCCGGGACTAGCGGTTACAATGAGCAGTTCTTC.

This clone was recorded a few times. The J gene is TRBJ1-1, the V gene TRBV9, with TRBD1 matching over 8 bases. V lost 4 bases, J lost 5 bases, and 10 bases stayed unmatched. This CDR3 has 15 residues. The germline V gene has CDR1 SGDLS and CDR2 YYNGEE. The DNA of the CDR3 is TGTGCCAGCAGCCCGACGACAGGGGAGTTGACTGAAGCTTTCTTT. It codes for CASSPTTGELTEAFF.

The J gene is TRBJ1-2, the V gene TRBV2, with 10 bases fitting TRBD1. Germline V gene data show CDR1 as SNHLY and CDR2 as FYNNEI. V gave up 2 bases and J gave up 8 bases; unmatched junction bases: 8. The CDR3 has 15 amino acids. The CDR3 sequence is CASSELPGQGNGYTF. As DNA, the CDR3 is TGTGCCAGCAGTGAACTCCCGGGACAGGGGAACGGCTACACCTTC.

The chain has TRBV4-3 and TRBJ2-1, with 7 nucleotides matching TRBD1. Germline loops: CDR1 LGHNA, CDR2 YSLEER. J lost 5 bases, V lost 3 bases, and 7 bases had no gene match. The CDR3 is 15 amino acids. The DNA of the CDR3 is TGCGCCAGCAGCCAGCCGGGACAGAGAGACAATGAGCAGTTCTTC. Amino acids: CASSQPGQRDNEQFF.

V usage is TRBV7-9 and J usage is TRBJ1-2; D gene uncertain. The CDR3 is 11 amino acids. The germline gives CDR1 SEHNR, CDR2 FQNEAQ (reference sequence). V was cut by 8 bases and J by 2 bases, with 6 bases left in between. CDR3 bases: TGTGCCAGCGCAGCGAACTATGGCTACACCTTC. Translating it yields CASAANYGYTF.

The sample holds one count of this clone. The CDR3 spells CASSLREQPQHF. The CDR3 coding sequence is TGTGCCAGCAGCTTGAGGGAGCAGCCCCAGCATTTT. The V gene is TRBV5-6, the J gene TRBJ1-5; no clear D. The CDR3 is 12 amino acids. Germline V lookup: CDR1 SGHDT, CDR2 YYEEEE. Trimming cost V 1 base and J 7 bases, with 6 bases left between them.

The V call is TRBV6-6, the J call TRBJ2-7, with TRBD2 matching over 8 bases. This CDR3 has 15 residues. CDR1 and CDR2 (germline): MNHNY, SVGAGI (reference sequence). Losses at the gene ends were 5 bases for V and 0 bases for J; bases not matched to a gene: 6. CDR3 loop: CASSPRSGTSYEQYF. In DNA, the CDR3 is TGTGCCAGCAGTCCTCGTAGCGGGACCTCCTACGAGCAGTACTTC.

This clone was seen only once. V usage is TRBV7-6 and J usage is TRBJ2-3; D gene ambiguous. This CDR3 region has 15 residues. Trimming left V 1 base short and J 4 bases short, with 12 bases between. From germline, CDR1 is SGHVS and CDR2 FNYEAQ. CDR3 region: CASSLEWGRADTQYF. The DNA of the CDR3 is TGTGCCAGCAGCTTAGAATGGGGTAGGGCAGATACGCAGTATTTT.

CDR3 sequence reads: CASSSIGQDLEKLFF. Written as DNA, the CDR3 is TGTGCCAGCAGTTCCATTGGACAGGACCTTGAAAAACTGTTTTTT. This chain links TRBV28 with TRBJ1-4; 7 positions agree with TRBD1. The CDR3 runs to 15 residues. V was clipped by 4 bases and J by 7 bases; unmatched bases: 9. Germline V gene data show CDR1 as MDHEN and CDR2 as SYDVKM.

The chain joins TRBV10-3 to TRBJ2-7; D gene uncertain. With 0 bases removed from V and 5 bases from J, the gap between germline ends came to 8 bases. The CDR3 is 13 amino acids. CDR1 ENHRY and CDR2 SYGVKD come from the germline V gene. For the CDR3, the DNA is TGTGCCATCAGTGAGTCTTTTGAGAACGAGCAGTACTTC. The encoded protein is CAISESFENEQYF.

CDR3 DNA sequence: TGTGCCAGCTCACCAGGGGGCCAGCAGTACGGGCCTGAAGCTTTCTTT. Translation: CASSPGGQQYGPEAFF. This chain joins TRBV18 and TRBJ1-1; D perhaps matches TRBD1 (6 bases). Looked up from germline, CDR1 is KGHSH and CDR2 is LQKENI. The CDR3 sequence is 16 residues long. The V end lost 2 bases, the J end lost 6 bases, and 19 bases lay between the germline ends.

This chain links TRBV18 with TRBJ2-1; TRBD1 aligns across 7 bases. Germline V lookup: CDR1 KGHSH, CDR2 LQKENI. The V and J ends lost 3 bases and 8 bases, in that order; junction bases with no gene match: 4. CDR3 length equals 13 residues. The CDR3 bases are TGTGCCAGCTCACCCCCGACAGGGTATGAGCAGTTCTTC. Translated, it gives CASSPPTGYEQFF.

This clone was detected only a few times. The rearrangement joins TRBV10-1 to TRBJ2-3; 11 nucleotides match TRBD1. Germline V CDR1 and CDR2: WNHNN, SYGVQD (reference sequence). The CDR3 is made up of 15 amino acids. V was clipped by 6 bases and J by 5 bases; unmatched bases: 7. The CDR3 region has the DNA TGCGCCAGCAGCTCCGGGACAGGGGGAGGAGATACGCAGTATTTT. Amino acids: CASSSGTGGGDTQYF.

As to this clone: The junction departs from the called germline gene at one end, perhaps through a read error. The chain carries TRBV5-1 and TRBJ1-1; D call uncertain. The CDR3 loop spans 15 amino acids. Looked up from germline, CDR1 is SGHRS and CDR2 is YFSETQ. For the CDR3, the DNA is TGCGCCACCAGCGAAAGACCCTTCCATAACACTGAAGCTTTCTTT. It specifies CATSERPFHNTEAFF. The full variable domain, its missing parts supplied by reference TRBV5-1 and TRBJ1-1, is KAGVTQTPRYLIKTRGQQVTLSCSPISGHRSVSWYQQTPGQGLQFLFEYFSETQRNKGNFPGRFSGRQFSNSRSEMNVSTLELGDSALYLCATSERPFHNTEAFFGQGTRLTVV.

The V and J genes are TRBV11-2 and TRBJ1-2; D remains ambiguous. Germline loops: CDR1 SGHAT, CDR2 FQNNGV. The CDR3 covers 12 residues. Trimming removed 1 base from V and 4 bases from J, with 4 bases in between. The CDR3 DNA sequence: TGTGCCAGCAGCTTAGTTAGCTATGGCTACACCTTC. It is translated as CASSLVSYGYTF. Full variable domain (remainder filled in from reference TRBV11-2 and TRBJ1-2): EAGVAQSPRYKIIEKRQSVAFWCNPISGHATLYWYQQILGQGPKLLIQFQNNGVVDDSQLPKDRFSAERLKGVDSTLKIQPAKLEDSAVYLCASSLVSYGYTFGSGTRLTVV.

This chain connects TRBV19 to TRBJ2-1, with D unclear. Germline V gives CDR1 LNHDA, CDR2 SQIVND (reference sequence). The CDR3 is 12 amino acids. V was clipped by 4 bases and J by 8 bases, with 9 bases between them. The CDR3 DNA is TGTGCCAGTAGTAAGGTTGGGGATGAGCAGTTCTTC. Translation gives CASSKVGDEQFF.